These T cell receptor beta chains were read from a single sample in a study of control samples from healthy donors and cancer patients. Profiled with immunoSEQ multiplex PCR; TCRdb holds only in-frame clones, not every one. This sample yields about 150,000 clones, of which about 93% are seen a single time; approximately 2.5% belongs to the top ten. The sequencing sample was made of blood. The receptor set was obtained from a man aged 50 to 60 in good health. Both conserved end residues are part of each CDR3. The order of the fields is J gene, V gene, clone size, D gene, CDR3 DNA, CDR3 protein. The D gene is left open where the match is weak. The size entry is marked missing in some rows and otherwise reads once, few, many or a size class.

>TRBJ2-7|TRBV5-1|NA|NA
TGCGCCAGCAGCCTCGGGACAACCTTCTCCTACGAGCAGTACTTC
CASSLGTTFSYEQYF
>TRBJ1-3|TRBV3-1/TRBV3-2|NA|TRBD1
TGTGCCAGCAGCGGGGACAGCTCTGGAAACACCATATATTTT
CASSGDSSGNTIYF
>TRBJ1-1|TRBV20-1|NA|NA
TGCAGTGCTATAGGATTTGGGGAAGCTTTCTTT
CSAIGFGEAFF
>TRBJ2-3|TRBV27|once|TRBD2
TGTGCCAGCAGTCCACTAGCGGGTAGGGCAGATACGCAGTATTTT
CASSPLAGRADTQYF
>TRBJ2-7|TRBV10-3|NA|TRBD2
TGTGCCATCAGTGTGGGGGGGAGTATATACGAGCAGTACTTC
CAISVGGSIYEQYF
>TRBJ2-7|TRBV2|NA|NA
TGTGCCAGCAGTGGCCAGGTGGCCTACGAGCAGTACTTC
CASSGQVAYEQYF
>TRBJ2-2|TRBV18|NA|NA
TGTGCCAGCTCAGATACCAGGCACACCGGGGAGCTGTTTTTT
CASSDTRHTGELFF
>TRBJ2-3|TRBV7-2|NA|NA
TGTGCCAGCAGCTTAAGCGGCGGGAGCACAGATACGCAGTATTTT
CASSLSGGSTDTQYF
>TRBJ2-1|TRBV19|NA|NA
TGTGCCAGTAGTATAGGGGCGGGTTGGGCCAATGAGCAGTTCTTC
CASSIGAGWANEQFF
>TRBJ2-1|TRBV5-1|NA|NA
TGCGCCAGCAGCTTGGTTCTAGGGTTCAATGAGCAGTTCTTC
CASSLVLGFNEQFF